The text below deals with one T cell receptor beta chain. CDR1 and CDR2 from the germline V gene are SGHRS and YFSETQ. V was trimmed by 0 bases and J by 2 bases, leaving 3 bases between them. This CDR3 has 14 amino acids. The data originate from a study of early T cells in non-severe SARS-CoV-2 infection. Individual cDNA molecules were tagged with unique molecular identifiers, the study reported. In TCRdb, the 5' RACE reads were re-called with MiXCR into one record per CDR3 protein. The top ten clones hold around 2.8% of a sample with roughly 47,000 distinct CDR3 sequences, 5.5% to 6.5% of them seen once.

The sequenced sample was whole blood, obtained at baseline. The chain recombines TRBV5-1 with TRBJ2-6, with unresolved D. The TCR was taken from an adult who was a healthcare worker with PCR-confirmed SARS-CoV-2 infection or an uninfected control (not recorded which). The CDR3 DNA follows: TGCGCCAGCAGCTTGGGGGCTGGGGCCAACGTCCTGACTTTC. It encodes CASSLGAGANVLTF.